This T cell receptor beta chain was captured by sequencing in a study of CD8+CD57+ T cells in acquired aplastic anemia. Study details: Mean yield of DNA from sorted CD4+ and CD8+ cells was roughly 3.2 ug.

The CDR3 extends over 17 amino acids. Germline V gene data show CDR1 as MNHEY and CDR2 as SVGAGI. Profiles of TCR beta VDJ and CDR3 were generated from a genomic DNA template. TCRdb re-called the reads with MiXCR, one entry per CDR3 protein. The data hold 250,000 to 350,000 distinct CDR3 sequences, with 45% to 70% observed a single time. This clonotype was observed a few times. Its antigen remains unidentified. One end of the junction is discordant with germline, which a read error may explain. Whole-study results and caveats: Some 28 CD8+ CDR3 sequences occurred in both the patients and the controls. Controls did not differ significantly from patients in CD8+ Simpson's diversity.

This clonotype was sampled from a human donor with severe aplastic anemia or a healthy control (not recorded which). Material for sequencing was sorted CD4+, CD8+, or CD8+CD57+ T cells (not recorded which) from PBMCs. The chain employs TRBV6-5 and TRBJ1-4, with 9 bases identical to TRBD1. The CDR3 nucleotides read TGTGCCAGCACTTACACAACCGGGGACAGGGACAGTGAAAAACTGTTTTTT. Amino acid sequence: CASTYTTGDRDSEKLFF.